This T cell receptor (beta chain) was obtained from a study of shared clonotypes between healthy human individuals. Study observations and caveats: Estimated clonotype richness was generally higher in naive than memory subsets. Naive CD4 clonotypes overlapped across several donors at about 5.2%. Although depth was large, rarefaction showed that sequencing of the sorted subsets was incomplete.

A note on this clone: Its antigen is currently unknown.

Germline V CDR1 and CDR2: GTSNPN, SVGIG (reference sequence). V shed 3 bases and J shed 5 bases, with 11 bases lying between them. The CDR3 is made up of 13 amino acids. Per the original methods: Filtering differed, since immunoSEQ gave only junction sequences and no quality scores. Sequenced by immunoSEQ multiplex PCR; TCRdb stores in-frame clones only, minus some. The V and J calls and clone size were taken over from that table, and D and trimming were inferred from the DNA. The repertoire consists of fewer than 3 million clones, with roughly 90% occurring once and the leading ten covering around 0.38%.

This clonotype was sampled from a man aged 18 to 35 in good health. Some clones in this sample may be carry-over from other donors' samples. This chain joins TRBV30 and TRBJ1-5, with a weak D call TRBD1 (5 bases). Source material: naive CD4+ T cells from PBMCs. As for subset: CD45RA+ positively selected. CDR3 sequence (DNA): TGTGCCTGGAGCGAGGGGTCAGATCAGCCCCAGCATTTT. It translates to CAWSEGSDQPQHF.